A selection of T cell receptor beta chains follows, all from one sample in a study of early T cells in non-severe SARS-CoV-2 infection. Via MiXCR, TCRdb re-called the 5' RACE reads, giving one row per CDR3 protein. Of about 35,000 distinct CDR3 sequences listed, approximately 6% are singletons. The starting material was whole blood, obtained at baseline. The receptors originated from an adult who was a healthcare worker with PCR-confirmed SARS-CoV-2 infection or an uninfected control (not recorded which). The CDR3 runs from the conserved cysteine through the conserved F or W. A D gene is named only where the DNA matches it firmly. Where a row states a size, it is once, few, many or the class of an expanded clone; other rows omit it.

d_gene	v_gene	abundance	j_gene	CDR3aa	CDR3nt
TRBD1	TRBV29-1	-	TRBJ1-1	CSVEESARGTEAFF	TGCAGCGTTGAAGAATCCGCCAGGGGGACTGAAGCTTTCTTT
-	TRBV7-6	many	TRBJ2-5	CASSLALGAGTQYF	TGTGCCAGCAGCTTAGCGCTGGGGGCAGGGACCCAGTACTTC
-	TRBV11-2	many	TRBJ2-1	CASRGSSYNEQFF	TGTGCCAGCAGGGGTAGCTCCTACAATGAGCAGTTCTTC
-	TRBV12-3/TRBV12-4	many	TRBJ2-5	CASSYRPQETQYF	TGTGCCAGCAGTTACCGACCCCAAGAGACCCAGTACTTC
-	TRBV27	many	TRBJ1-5	CASRPLDVDSNQPQHF	TGTGCCAGCAGGCCGTTAGACGTGGACAGCAATCAGCCCCAGCATTTT
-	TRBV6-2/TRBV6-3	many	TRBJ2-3	CASSYSIRIDTQYF	TGTGCCAGCAGTTACTCGATTCGGATAGATACGCAGTATTTT
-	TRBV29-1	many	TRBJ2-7	CSGILTSGGYEQYF	TGCAGCGGTATCCTGACTTCGGGCGGCTACGAGCAGTACTTC
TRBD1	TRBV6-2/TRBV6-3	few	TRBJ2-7	CASSYSSRTGDHYEQYF	TGTGCCAGCAGTTACTCGAGTCGGACAGGGGACCACTACGAGCAGTACTTC
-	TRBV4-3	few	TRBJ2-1	CASSQEGDDEQFF	TGCGCCAGCAGCCAAGAAGGAGACGATGAGCAGTTCTTC
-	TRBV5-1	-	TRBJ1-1	CASSPEMGRGAKAFF	TGCGCCAGCAGCCCGGAAATGGGTAGGGGAGCGAAAGCTTTCTTT
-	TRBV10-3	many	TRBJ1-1	CAISVLGGTEAFF	TGTGCCATCAGTGTTTTAGGGGGCACTGAAGCTTTCTTT
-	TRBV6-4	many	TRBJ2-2	CASSEDGASGELFF	TGTGCCAGCAGTGAAGACGGGGCTAGCGGGGAGCTGTTTTTT
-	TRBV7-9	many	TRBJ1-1	CASSEGVLINTEAFF	TGTGCCAGCAGCGAGGGGGTGTTGATTAACACTGAAGCTTTCTTT
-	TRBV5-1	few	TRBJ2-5	CASSLAIGTQYF	TGCGCCAGCAGCTTGGCTATCGGAACCCAGTACTTC
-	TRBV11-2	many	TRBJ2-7	CASSSAGASYEQYF	TGTGCCAGCAGCTCCGCGGGGGCCTCCTACGAGCAGTACTTC
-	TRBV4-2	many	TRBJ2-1	CASSPARSAAYNEQFF	TGTGCCAGCAGCCCCGCGCGCTCCGCGGCGTACAATGAGCAGTTCTTC
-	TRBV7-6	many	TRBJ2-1	CASSGGLYNEQFF	TGTGCCAGCAGCGGGGGCTTGTACAATGAGCAGTTCTTC
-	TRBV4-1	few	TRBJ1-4	CASSPYGVAEKLFF	TGCGCCAGCAGCCCTTATGGGGTAGCAGAAAAACTGTTTTTT
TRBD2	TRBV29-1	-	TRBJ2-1	CSSWAGGLDEQFF	TGCAGCTCTTGGGCGGGGGGGCTGGATGAGCAGTTCTTC
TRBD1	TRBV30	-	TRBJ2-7	CAFRDRKTYEQYF	TGTGCCTTCCGGGACAGGAAAACCTACGAGCAGTACTTC
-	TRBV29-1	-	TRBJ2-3	CSDVDFLDTQYF	TGCAGCGACGTTGACTTCCTAGATACGCAGTATTTT
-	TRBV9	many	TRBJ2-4	CASSGSLRDIQYF	TGTGCCAGCAGCGGCTCGTTGAGAGACATTCAGTACTTC
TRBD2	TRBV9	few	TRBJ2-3	CASSVGLAGITDTQYF	TGTGCCAGCAGCGTCGGACTAGCGGGGATCACAGATACGCAGTATTTT
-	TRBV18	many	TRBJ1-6	CASSADTRNSPLHF	TGTGCCAGCTCAGCGGACACGAGGAATTCACCCCTCCACTTT
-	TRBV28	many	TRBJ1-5	CASSLGGISSNQPQHF	TGTGCCAGCAGTTTAGGAGGGATATCCAGCAATCAGCCCCAGCATTTT
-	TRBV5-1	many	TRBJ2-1	CASSSGLSTYNEQFF	TGCGCCAGCAGCTCAGGACTATCTACCTACAATGAGCAGTTCTTC
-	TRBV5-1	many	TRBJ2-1	CASSLDRRWGEQFF	TGCGCCAGCAGCTTGGATCGGCGTTGGGGTGAGCAGTTCTTC
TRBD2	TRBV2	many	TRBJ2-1	CASSERLARYNEQFF	TGTGCCAGCAGTGAACGACTAGCGAGGTACAATGAGCAGTTCTTC
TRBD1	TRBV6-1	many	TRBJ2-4	CASRTGTGVAKNIQYF	TGTGCCAGCAGAACCGGGACAGGGGTAGCCAAAAACATTCAGTACTTC
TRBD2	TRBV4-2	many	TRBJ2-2	CASSQRSASGRGVSGELFF	TGTGCCAGCAGCCAAAGAAGTGCCAGCGGGAGAGGCGTCTCCGGGGAGCTGTTTTTT
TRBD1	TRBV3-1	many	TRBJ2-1	CASSQEGTGGQDEQFF	TGTGCCAGCAGCCAAGAGGGGACAGGGGGTCAGGATGAGCAGTTCTTC
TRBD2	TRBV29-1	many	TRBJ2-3	CSVGGLAGGTDTQYF	TGCAGCGTGGGTGGACTAGCGGGAGGAACAGATACGCAGTATTTT
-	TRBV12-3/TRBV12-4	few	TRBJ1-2	CASSQLGGTFYGYTF	TGTGCCAGCAGCCAACTTGGGGGGACGTTCTATGGCTACACCTTC
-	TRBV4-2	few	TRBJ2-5	CASSQVEVETQYF	TGTGCCAGCAGCCAAGTTGAGGTGGAGACCCAGTACTTC
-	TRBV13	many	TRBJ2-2	CASSAYSGPSNTGELFF	TGTGCCAGCAGCGCCTATTCAGGGCCCTCGAACACCGGGGAGCTGTTTTTT
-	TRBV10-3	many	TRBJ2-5	CAIKPADQETQYF	TGTGCCATCAAGCCAGCGGACCAAGAGACCCAGTACTTC
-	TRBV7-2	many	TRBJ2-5	CASSLDRGGGTQYF	TGTGCCAGCAGCTTAGACAGGGGAGGCGGGACCCAGTACTTC
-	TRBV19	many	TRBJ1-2	CASSIVTVGRSGYGYTF	TGTGCCAGTAGTATAGTGACCGTTGGCAGGTCTGGCTATGGCTACACCTTC
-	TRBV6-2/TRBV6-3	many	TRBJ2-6	CASSPAGSGANVLTF	TGTGCCAGCAGTCCGGCGGGCTCTGGGGCCAACGTCCTGACTTTC